The rows below give T cell receptor beta chains drawn from one sample of a study of metastatic and nonmetastatic thyroid tumors. TCRdb recomputed clones from the PCR reads via MiXCR. Of 25,000 to 35,000 clones listed, about 30% were seen once; the top ten hold around 32%. The source material was blood. These receptors all come from a female donor with papillary thyroid cancer or a benign thyroid nodule (not recorded which). Some clones in this sample may be carry-over from other donors' samples. Each CDR3 is given with its conserved first and last residue. D genes are given only for firm matches. Only some rows state a clone size, as once, few, many or a class for expanded clones.

v_call	j_call	cdr3_length	clone_size	d_call	cdr3_aa	cdr3_nt
TRBV6-1	TRBJ2-6	16	.	.	CASSESRGTGANVLTF	TGTGCCAGCAGTGAATCTCGGGGTACTGGGGCCAACGTCCTGACTTTC
TRBV6-2/TRBV6-3	TRBJ1-5	15	few	TRBD1	CASSDRGRGGQPQHF	TGTGCCAGCAGTGACAGGGGACGTGGCGGTCAGCCCCAGCATTTT
TRBV5-1	TRBJ2-1	17	many	.	CASGQNPVGSSYNEQFF	TGCGCCAGTGGACAGAACCCAGTTGGGAGCTCCTACAATGAGCAGTTCTTC
TRBV7-8	TRBJ1-3	13	.	.	CASSGGQGNTIYF	TGTGCCAGCAGCGGCGGACAGGGAAACACCATATATTTT
TRBV19	TRBJ2-3	16	many	.	CASSLTGGSGTDTQYF	TGTGCCAGTAGTCTTACGGGCGGTAGCGGAACAGATACGCAGTATTTT
TRBV20-1	TRBJ1-1	14	.	TRBD1	CSARRQGVETEAFF	TGCAGTGCTAGAAGACAGGGGGTTGAAACTGAAGCTTTCTTT
TRBV7-6	TRBJ2-5	14	.	TRBD2	CASTLDGSGGVWYF	TGTGCCAGCACCCTAGATGGGAGTGGGGGGGTCTGGTACTTC
TRBV20-1	TRBJ2-2	14	.	.	CSASQPGVGGELFF	TGCAGTGCTAGTCAACCGGGTGTGGGCGGGGAGCTGTTTTTT
TRBV5-4	TRBJ1-1	18	.	TRBD1	CASSLFSGDRGGNTEAFF	TGTGCCAGCAGCTTGTTCTCAGGAGACAGGGGAGGGAACACTGAAGCTTTCTTT
TRBV7-3	TRBJ2-3	15	.	.	CASSSTDSNTDTQYF	TGTGCCAGCAGCTCGACCGACTCGAACACAGATACGCAGTATTTT
TRBV15	TRBJ2-1	18	.	.	CATSRGGLVGASYNEQFF	TGTGCCACCAGCAGGGGCGGACTAGTGGGGGCTTCCTACAATGAGCAGTTCTTC
TRBV7-3	TRBJ1-1	16	.	.	CGSSLTWGRVPPEAFF	TGTGGAAGCAGCTTAACCTGGGGGAGGGTCCCCCCTGAAGCTTTCTTT
TRBV5-1	TRBJ2-3	15	.	.	CASSLGGARTDTQYF	TGCGCCAGCAGCTTGGGGGGGGCCCGCACAGATACGCAGTATTTT
TRBV7-9	TRBJ2-2	13	many	.	CASSLVDTGELFF	TGTGCCAGCAGCTTAGTCGACACCGGGGAGCTGTTTTTT
TRBV7-9	TRBJ1-2	13	many	.	CASSFGTDYGYTF	TGTGCCAGCAGCTTCGGGACCGACTATGGCTACACCTTC
TRBV11-1	TRBJ2-1	17	.	.	CASSLGLVALGKNEQFF	TGTGCCAGCAGCTTAGGGCTTGTGGCACTCGGAAAAAATGAGCAGTTCTTC
TRBV6-5	TRBJ1-2	15	many	.	CASSYTGRSNYGYTF	TGTGCCAGCAGTTACACAGGGAGAAGTAACTATGGCTACACCTTC
TRBV12-3/TRBV12-4	TRBJ2-7	13	.	TRBD2	CASSLGGSGEQYF	TGTGCCAGCAGCCTCGGGGGGTCGGGGGAGCAGTACTTC
TRBV5-5	TRBJ1-2	14	many	.	CASSLAGMNYGYTF	TGTGCCAGCAGCTTGGCAGGAATGAACTATGGCTACACCTTC
TRBV20-1	TRBJ2-7	14	.	.	CSAPDFSGNYEQYF	TGCAGTGCCCCGGACTTCTCCGGTAACTACGAGCAGTACTTC
TRBV11-3	TRBJ2-3	15	.	TRBD1	CASTPHRGQGDTQYF	TGTGCCAGCACCCCGCACAGGGGTCAGGGGGATACGCAGTATTTT
TRBV28	TRBJ2-2	12	few	.	CASSLHTGELFF	TGTGCCAGCAGCCTCCACACCGGGGAGCTGTTTTTT
TRBV19	TRBJ2-1	15	many	TRBD2	CASSSGTSVYNEQFF	TGTGCCAGTAGTTCCGGGACTAGCGTGTACAATGAGCAGTTCTTC
TRBV20-1	TRBJ1-5	13	.	TRBD1	CSARRQGNQPQHF	TGCAGTGCTAGGAGACAGGGGAATCAGCCCCAGCATTTT
TRBV16	TRBJ1-1	13	many	.	CATQGQLNTEAFF	TGTGCCACCCAAGGACAGTTGAACACTGAAGCTTTCTTT
TRBV15	TRBJ1-5	15	many	.	CATSRDTGLSQPQHF	TGTGCCACCAGCAGAGATACGGGACTTTCACAGCCCCAGCATTTT
TRBV20-1	TRBJ2-7	13	.	TRBD1	CSARGDREYEQYF	TGCAGTGCTAGAGGGGACAGGGAGTACGAGCAGTACTTC
TRBV5-1	TRBJ2-3	16	.	.	CASSLDQALRTYTQYF	TGCGCCAGTAGCTTGGATCAGGCCCTTAGGACATATACGCAGTATTTT
TRBV6-1	TRBJ2-3	16	many	TRBD2	CASSSFMTSGADTQYF	TGTGCCAGCAGTTCCTTCATGACTAGCGGGGCGGATACGCAGTATTTT
TRBV2	TRBJ2-7	12	.	.	CASSLPDLWQYF	TGTGCCAGCAGTTTACCAGATCTCTGGCAGTACTTC
TRBV30	TRBJ2-7	14	.	.	CAWRAPAVAYEQYF	TGTGCCTGGCGGGCCCCAGCTGTGGCGTACGAGCAGTACTTC
TRBV20-1	TRBJ2-3	14	.	TRBD2	CSALRELAGDTHFF	TGCAGTGCCCTTAGGGAGCTAGCGGGAGATACGCACTTTTTT
TRBV11-3	TRBJ2-1	16	many	TRBD2	CASSHGLAGGTNEQFF	TGTGCCAGCAGCCACGGACTAGCGGGAGGTACCAATGAGCAGTTCTTC
TRBV28	TRBJ2-1	11	.	.	CASSSPGNEFF	TGTGCCAGCAGCAGCCCCGGGAACGAGTTCTTC
TRBV6-1	TRBJ2-1	15	.	TRBD1	CASRASGQGANEQFF	TGTGCCAGCAGGGCCTCGGGACAGGGGGCAAATGAGCAGTTCTTC
TRBV6-1	TRBJ2-7	12	many	.	CASSRQSYEQYF	TGTGCCAGCAGTCGACAGTCCTACGAGCAGTACTTC
TRBV5-1	TRBJ2-7	14	.	TRBD2	CASSFGLAGSEQYF	TGCGCCAGCAGCTTCGGACTAGCGGGTTCCGAGCAGTACTTC
TRBV19	TRBJ1-1	14	once	.	CASSTSRYSPEAFF	TGTGCCAGTAGTACATCTCGGTATAGCCCTGAAGCTTTCTTT
TRBV7-3	TRBJ2-5	14	many	.	CASSSPDREGTQYF	TGTGCCAGCAGCTCGCCGGACAGGGAGGGAACCCAGTACTTC
TRBV6-1	TRBJ2-2	16	few	TRBD2	CASIPLAGVNTVELFF	TGTGCCAGCATCCCCCTAGCGGGAGTTAACACCGTGGAGCTGTTTTTT
TRBV11-2	TRBJ1-1	16	many	.	CASSPAGTAMNTEAFF	TGTGCCAGCAGCCCTGCCGGGACGGCAATGAACACTGAAGCTTTCTTT
TRBV7-8	TRBJ2-7	15	.	.	CASSLGQGNSYEQYF	TGTGCCAGCAGCTTAGGGCAGGGCAACAGCTACGAGCAGTACTTC
TRBV5-1	TRBJ2-4	15	.	.	CASSHDGHASDIKYF	TGCGCCAGCAGCCACGATGGACACGCCAGTGACATTAAGTACTTC
TRBV30	TRBJ2-5	12	many	.	CAWTGIQETQYF	TGTGCCTGGACAGGTATACAAGAGACCCAGTACTTC
TRBV5-8	TRBJ1-1	18	many	TRBD1	CASSTGQTNSFSPTEAFF	TGTGCCAGCAGCACGGGACAGACGAACTCTTTTTCCCCCACTGAAGCTTTCTTT
TRBV6-2/TRBV6-3	TRBJ2-2	19	.	.	CASSYLRLRAGRPSGELLF	TGTGCCAGCAGTTACCTCCGCCTTCGGGCGGGACGGCCATCCGGGGAGCTGCTTTTT
TRBV5-1	TRBJ2-2	15	many	TRBD2	CASSLGLAETGELFF	TGCGCCAGCAGCCTGGGACTAGCGGAAACCGGGGAGCTGTTTTTT
TRBV6-5	TRBJ2-3	17	few	TRBD2	CASSYSRLAGYTDTQYF	TGTGCCAGCAGTTACTCGCGACTAGCGGGTTATACAGATACGCAGTATTTT
TRBV5-5	TRBJ2-7	15	.	TRBD2	CASSPTSGRTHEQYF	TGTGCCAGCAGCCCCACTAGCGGGAGAACCCACGAGCAGTACTTC
TRBV5-1	TRBJ2-7	16	.	TRBD1	CASSLGGTGSSYEQYF	TGCGCCAGCAGCTTGGGGGGGACAGGATCATCCTACGAGCAGTACTTC
TRBV7-8	TRBJ2-5	14	many	.	CASSAGLVRETQYF	TGTGCCAGCAGCGCAGGGTTGGTCCGTGAGACCCAGTACTTC
TRBV3-1	TRBJ2-7	13	many	.	CASSKREGDEQYF	TGTGCCAGCAGCAAAAGAGAGGGGGACGAGCAGTACTTC
TRBV30	TRBJ2-5	14	many	.	CAWSVPRSQETQYF	TGTGCCTGGAGTGTACCTCGAAGCCAAGAGACCCAGTACTTC